This TCR beta chain was identified during a study of OX40 agonist ivuxolimab in advanced cancers. Across the study: The study treated patients with ivuxolimab, an agonistic anti-OX40 (CD134) antibody.

TCRdb's table, derived via immunoSEQ multiplex PCR, lists solely in-frame clones and lacks some. The sample lists roughly 59,000 clones, over 75% seen once, with under 2.5% in the top ten. CDR1 and CDR2 (germline): MGHDK, SYGVNS. The CDR3 covers 13 residues. V was trimmed by 4 bases and J by 0 bases, leaving 4 bases between them. This material consisted of CD4+ or CD8+ T cells sorted from blood, taken in a trial of the OX40 agonist ivuxolimab. The clonotype comes from an adult with an advanced solid tumor such as melanoma, head and neck, liver or kidney cancer. V gene TRBV25-1 combines with J gene TRBJ1-5; D is unclear. In DNA, the CDR3 is TGTGCCAGCAGTGGTAGTAGCAATCAGCCCCAGCATTTT. It is translated as CASSGSSNQPQHF.